These 29 T cell receptor beta chains were sequenced from one sample in a study of blood T cell repertoires in COVID-19. Assay: immunoSEQ multiplex PCR; the TCRdb copy retains only in-frame clones and omits some. Among over 200,000 clones, over 70% were seen once, and the ten largest hold 4.5% to 6.5%. The specimen sequenced was peripheral blood. The receptors originated from a man older than 75 with acute or convalescent COVID-19.

This sequence joins TRBV4-1 and TRBJ2-1; D may be TRBD1 (5 bases). Germline-derived CDR1 and CDR2 are MGHRA and YSYEKL. Trimming shortened V by 0 bases and J by 0 bases, and 15 bases separated the two germline ends. This CDR3 spans 18 amino acids. The CDR3: CASSQDAQGPSSYNEQFF. As DNA, the CDR3 is TGCGCCAGCAGCCAAGATGCTCAGGGCCCGAGCTCCTACAATGAGCAGTTCTTC.

The rearrangement links TRBV18 to TRBJ1-3; D is possibly TRBD1 (6 bases). The CDR3 is 15 residues long. The V end was cut by 2 bases, the J end by 4 bases, with 12 bases between. CDR1 is KGHSH, CDR2 LQKENI, per germline. CDR3 protein: CASSPFDRIGNTIYF. For the CDR3, the DNA is TGTGCCAGCTCACCATTCGACAGGATCGGAAACACCATATATTTT.

The chain combines TRBV5-1 with TRBJ1-2; 10 nucleotides align to TRBD1. The ends lost 3 bases at V and 6 bases at J; junction bases unmatched: 5. Germline loops: CDR1 SGHRS, CDR2 YFSETQ. This CDR3 spans 14 amino acids. CDR3 nucleotide sequence: TGCGCCAGCAGCTGGGACAGGGGCGCGGATGGCTACACCTTC. As protein: CASSWDRGADGYTF.

V usage is TRBV7-9 and J usage is TRBJ2-7; possible D gene TRBD1, 5 bases. Germline assignment: CDR1 SEHNR and CDR2 FQNEAQ (reference sequence). Trimming cost V 2 bases and J 5 bases, with 16 bases left between them. This CDR3 spans 15 amino acids. This CDR3 reads CASSLFSGKVDEQYF. Written as DNA, the CDR3 is TGTGCCAGCAGCTTATTCTCAGGGAAGGTGGACGAGCAGTACTTC.

The V and J genes are TRBV27 and TRBJ2-3; 7 bases align to TRBD2. In germline, CDR1 is MNHEY, CDR2 SMNVEV (reference sequence). V shed 2 bases and J 2 bases; nucleotides not matched to a gene: 7. The CDR3 consists of 16 residues. In nucleotides, the CDR3 is TGTGCCAGCAGTTTAGGAAGGCGGGAGCACACAGATACGCAGTATTTT. Translating it yields CASSLGRREHTDTQYF.

This clone has a single count. The gene calls are TRBV27 and TRBJ1-2, with 9 bases identical to TRBD1. The CDR3 contains 15 residues. Unmatched junction bases numbered 6, after V lost 6 bases and J lost 1 base. CDR1 MNHEY and CDR2 SMNVEV come from the germline V gene (reference sequence). The CDR3: CASSGTGGLNYGYTF. CDR3 nucleotide sequence: TGTGCCAGCAGCGGAACAGGGGGCCTTAACTATGGCTACACCTTC.

V and J are TRBV29-1 and TRBJ1-1, with no clear D. The germline CDR1 and CDR2 sequences are SQVTM and ANQGSEA. This CDR3 is 11 amino acids long. V lost 6 bases, J lost 7 bases, and 12 bases lay in between. For the CDR3, the DNA is TGCAGCGTGGGCCAACCGAGTGAAGCTTTCTTT. This sequence encodes CSVGQPSEAFF.

This chain joins TRBV11-2 and TRBJ2-2; D is unresolved. The V gene's germline CDR1 is SGHAT and CDR2 FQNNGV. CDR3 length equals 12 residues. The germline V and J ends were trimmed by 3 bases and 5 bases, with 4 bases remaining between them. CDR3 nucleotide sequence: TGTGCCAGCAGCTTTACTACCGGGGAGCTGTTTTTT. Translated, it gives CASSFTTGELFF.

The chain carries TRBV6-5 and TRBJ2-5; D may be TRBD1 (6 bases). The CDR3 sequence is 14 residues long. Germline V gene lookup returns CDR1 MNHEY and CDR2 SVGAGI. V was shortened by 5 bases and J by 7 bases, with 17 bases between the two germline ends. CDR3 amino acids: CASSQFRDMRTQYF. The CDR3 DNA reads as TGTGCCAGCAGTCAATTCCGGGACATGAGGACCCAGTACTTC.

The chain has TRBV2 and TRBJ1-1; D gene unclear. Trimming shortened V by 6 bases and J by 1 base, and 12 bases separated the two germline ends. This CDR3 has 14 amino acids. Germline V gene sequence: CDR1 SNHLY, CDR2 FYNNEI. This CDR3 is CASSMEGENTEAFF. In DNA form, the CDR3 reads TGTGCCAGCAGCATGGAGGGAGAGAACACTGAAGCTTTCTTT. Variable domain in full (rest from reference TRBV2 and TRBJ1-1): EPEVTQTPSHQVTQMGQEVILRCVPISNHLYFYWYRQILGQKVEFLVSFYNNEISEKSEIFDDQFSVERPDGSNFTLKIRSTKLEDSAMYFCASSMEGENTEAFFGQGTRLTVV.

The J gene is TRBJ2-2, the V gene TRBV28, with 8 nucleotides matching TRBD2. J lost 1 base, V lost 5 bases, and 3 bases had no gene match. CDR1 and CDR2 from the germline V gene are MDHEN and SYDVKM. The CDR3 is made up of 15 amino acids. For the CDR3, the DNA is TGTGCCAGCAGTCGGGGGGGCCTGAACACCGGGGAGCTGTTTTTT. Protein product: CASSRGGLNTGELFF.

The chain is built from TRBV27 and TRBJ2-5; 8 nucleotides line up with TRBD1. Looked up from germline, CDR1 is MNHEY and CDR2 is SMNVEV (reference sequence). The CDR3 length is 18 residues. J gave up 9 bases and V 5 bases, and 23 bases lay outside the gene matches. The CDR3 DNA sequence: TGTGCCAGCAGTCGACGACAGGGGCCCGGCGCTGAAGTGGGGGCCCAGTACTTC. This codes for CASSRRQGPGAEVGAQYF.

The chain recombines TRBV9 with TRBJ2-7, with 9 positions matching TRBD1. The CDR3 consists of 15 residues. The germline CDR1 and CDR2 sequences are SGDLS and YYNGEE. The ends lost 0 bases at V and 4 bases at J; junction bases unmatched: 5. In nucleotides, the CDR3 is TGTGCCAGCAGCGTAGGTTCACAGGGGGCGTACGAGCAGTACTTC. The encoded protein is CASSVGSQGAYEQYF.

This clone showed up just a few times. The chain couples TRBV28 to TRBJ1-2; D may be TRBD1 (6 bases). Germline CDR1 and CDR2: MDHEN and SYDVKM. V was cut by 9 bases and J by 5 bases, with 13 bases left in between. This CDR3 has 12 residues. The DNA of the CDR3 is TGTGCCAGTACGGACAGCATATATGGCTACACCTTC. Protein product: CASTDSIYGYTF.

The chain joins TRBV6-4 to TRBJ2-7; the D gene is possibly TRBD2 (6 bases). Trimming removed 3 bases at V and 2 bases at J, with 14 bases between. The CDR3 has 15 amino acids. CDR1 and CDR2 (germline): MRHNA, SNTAGT. The CDR3 reads CASSEEGAPPYEQYF. The CDR3 region has the DNA TGTGCCAGCAGTGAGGAGGGTGCACCGCCCTACGAGCAGTACTTC.

This chain connects TRBV6-6 to TRBJ2-2; 7 bases are a match to TRBD2. In germline, CDR1 is MNHNY, CDR2 SVGAGI (reference sequence). J was trimmed by 3 bases and V by 5 bases; bases with no gene match: 6. This CDR3 region has 15 residues. CDR3 protein: CASSPQRGYTGELFF. In nucleotides, the CDR3 is TGTGCCAGCAGTCCCCAGCGGGGATACACCGGGGAGCTGTTTTTT.

This clone has more than one count but fewer than ten. Here the CDR3 reads CASSIRDRGPLDGYTF. The CDR3 region has the DNA TGTGCCAGCAGCATCCGGGACAGGGGGCCACTGGATGGCTACACCTTC. The chain is built from TRBV5-4 and TRBJ1-2; TRBD1 aligns across 12 bases. Germline V gives CDR1 SGHNT, CDR2 YYREEE (reference sequence). The CDR3 loop spans 16 amino acids. V gave up 4 bases and J gave up 6 bases; unmatched junction bases: 10.

The rearrangement links TRBV29-1 to TRBJ2-2; D perhaps matches TRBD1 (6 bases). Germline assignment: CDR1 SQVTM and CDR2 ANQGSEA. V was clipped by 7 bases and J by 0 bases, with 12 bases between them. The CDR3 is 14 residues long. Here the CDR3 DNA reads TGCAGCGCTCGGACAGTCGCGAACACCGGGGAGCTGTTTTTT. The encoded protein is CSARTVANTGELFF.

The CDR3, as DNA: TGTGCCAGCAGCTGGGACAGGGGATGGGATGAGCAGTTCTTC. Translating gives CASSWDRGWDEQFF. J is TRBJ2-1 and V is TRBV5-6; 10 positions agree with TRBD1. Trimming at V came to 3 bases and at J to 8 bases, leaving 5 bases not matched to a gene. This CDR3 has 14 residues. Germline loops: CDR1 SGHDT, CDR2 YYEEEE.

This chain joins TRBV10-3 and TRBJ1-1; D remains ambiguous. Germline V gene sequence: CDR1 ENHRY, CDR2 SYGVKD. The length of the CDR3 is 13 residues. Trimming shortened V by 0 bases and J by 10 bases, and 12 bases separated the two germline ends. The CDR3 protein is CAISESEPGSAFF. The CDR3 DNA sequence: TGTGCCATCAGTGAGTCGGAACCCGGGTCAGCTTTCTTT.

There are a few counts of this clone. The CDR3 nucleotides read TGCGCCAGCAGCCCCGTCGGAGGGAGAACAGATACGCAGTATTTT. It yields the protein CASSPVGGRTDTQYF. The gene calls are TRBV5-1 and TRBJ2-3, with D possibly matching TRBD2 (6 bases). Germline values: CDR1 SGHRS, CDR2 YFSETQ. CDR3 size: 15 residues. V lost 4 bases and J lost 3, with 15 bases in between. Combining the CDR3 with reference TRBV5-1 and TRBJ2-3 gives the whole variable domain KAGVTQTPRYLIKTRGQQVTLSCSPISGHRSVSWYQQTPGQGLQFLFEYFSETQRNKGNFPGRFSGRQFSNSRSEMNVSTLELGDSALYLCASSPVGGRTDTQYFGPGTRLTVL.

The chain recombines TRBV3-1 (or the pseudogene TRBV3-2) with TRBJ2-1; TRBD2 agrees at 7 bases. The CDR3 runs to 17 residues. Germline V lookup: CDR1 LGHDT, CDR2 YNNKEL (reference sequence). Trimming took 1 base from V and 3 from J; bases not matched to a gene: 9. CDR3: CASSQGLAAGVYNEQFF. CDR3 in DNA: TGTGCCAGCAGCCAAGGTCTAGCGGCGGGAGTCTACAATGAGCAGTTCTTC.

The J gene is TRBJ1-2, the V gene TRBV28; D is perhaps TRBD1 (6 bases). This CDR3 is built from 14 residues. V was trimmed by 6 bases and J by 5 bases, leaving 16 bases between them. Germline V CDR1 and CDR2: MDHEN, SYDVKM. The CDR3 reads CASSPPDRPYGYTF. The CDR3 DNA sequence: TGTGCCAGCAGCCCTCCAGACAGGCCTTATGGCTACACCTTC.

V usage is TRBV3-1 (or the pseudogene TRBV3-2) and J usage is TRBJ2-6, with 8 bases fitting TRBD1. Germline V gene lookup returns CDR1 LGHDT and CDR2 YNNKEL (reference sequence). CDR3 size: 17 residues. Trimming took 1 base from V and 2 from J; bases not matched to a gene: 4. CDR3 sequence (DNA): TGTGCCAGCAGCCAAGGGAGACAGGGGACTGGGGCCAACGTCCTGACTTTC. As protein: CASSQGRQGTGANVLTF.

Only a few counts were recorded for this clone. The chain combines TRBV5-1 with TRBJ2-7; D is possibly TRBD2 (5 bases). The CDR3 totals 13 residues. Germline lookup yields CDR1 SGHRS and CDR2 YFSETQ. Trimming cost V 3 bases and J 6 bases, with 13 bases left between them. Here the CDR3 reads CASSWTRLGEQYF. The DNA for the CDR3 is TGCGCCAGCAGCTGGACTCGATTGGGCGAGCAGTACTTC.

The table lists this clone with a few counts. The rearrangement joins TRBV18 to TRBJ2-2; tentatively, D is TRBD2 (6 bases). V lost 3 bases and J lost 9, with 14 bases in between. CDR1 is KGHSH and CDR2 is LQKENI in the germline V gene. The CDR3 is made up of 14 amino acids. Here the CDR3 DNA reads TGTGCCAGCTCACCGGATACGGGGACTCGGGAGCTGTTTTTT. Translation gives CASSPDTGTRELFF.

The CDR3 bases are TGTGCCAGCTCACCAAGGACAGGGGGCCCGAACACTGAAGCTTTCTTT. It encodes CASSPRTGGPNTEAFF. V usage is TRBV18 and J usage is TRBJ1-1; 11 bases align to TRBD1. This CDR3 spans 16 amino acids. J lost 1 base, V lost 2 bases, and 3 bases had no gene match. Germline CDR1 KGHSH, CDR2 LQKENI.

V is TRBV24-1 and J is TRBJ2-1, with 8 positions matching TRBD1. The CDR3 has 15 amino acids. The germline V gene encodes CDR1 KGHDR and CDR2 SFDVKD. V shed 7 bases, J shed 2 bases, and the junction held 6 bases outside the gene matches. CDR3 bases: TGTGCCACCAGATCCCAGGGGGCCCCCTACAATGAGCAGTTCTTC. The encoded protein is CATRSQGAPYNEQFF.

The chain employs TRBV5-4 and TRBJ2-1; a weak D match, TRBD2 (5 bases). The length of the CDR3 is 14 residues. The V and J ends lost 2 bases and 7 bases respectively, with 13 bases between them. Germline values: CDR1 SGHNT, CDR2 YYREEE (reference sequence). The DNA for the CDR3 is TGTGCCAGCAGCTTACGGGATTTGGTGAATGAGCAGTTCTTC. This sequence encodes CASSLRDLVNEQFF.